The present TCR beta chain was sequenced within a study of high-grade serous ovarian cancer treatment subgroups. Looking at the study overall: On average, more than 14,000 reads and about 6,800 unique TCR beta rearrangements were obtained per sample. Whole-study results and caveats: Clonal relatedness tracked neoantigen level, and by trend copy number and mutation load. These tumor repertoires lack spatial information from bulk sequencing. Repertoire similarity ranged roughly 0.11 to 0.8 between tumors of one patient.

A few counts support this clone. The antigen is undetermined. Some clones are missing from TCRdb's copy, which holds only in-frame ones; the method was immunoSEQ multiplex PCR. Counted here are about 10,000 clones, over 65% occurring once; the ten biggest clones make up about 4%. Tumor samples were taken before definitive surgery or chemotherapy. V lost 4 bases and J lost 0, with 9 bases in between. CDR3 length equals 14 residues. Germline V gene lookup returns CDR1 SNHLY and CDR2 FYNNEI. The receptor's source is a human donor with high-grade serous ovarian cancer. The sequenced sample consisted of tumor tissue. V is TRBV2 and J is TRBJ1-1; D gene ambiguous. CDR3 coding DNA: TGTGCCAGCAGTGCGGAGGCCGTGAACACTGAAGCTTTCTTT. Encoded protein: CASSAEAVNTEAFF.